This T cell receptor beta chain was sequenced for a study of T-cell memory formation after mild COVID-19. Whole-study findings and limits: There was a balanced CD4/CD8 profile in clones contracting day 15 to 85, and later expanders leaned CD4+.

Using constant-segment primers, 5'RACE produced TCR alpha and TCR beta cDNA libraries carrying sample barcodes and UMIs. TCRdb analysed the 5' RACE reads with MiXCR anew, one entry per CDR3 protein. The sample holds about 360,000 distinct CDR3 sequences; under 15% are singletons and the top ten take around 21%. To note about this clonotype: No antigen is known for it.

Germline CDR1 reads SGHRS; CDR2 reads YFSETQ. This CDR3 comprises 14 residues. Trimming at V came to 8 bases and at J to 1 base, leaving 7 bases not matched to a gene. This sequence joins TRBV5-1 and TRBJ2-3, with 7 positions matching TRBD2. This sequence originates from a man aged 18-30 years who had mild COVID-19 (a few samples of this study predate the infection). Cell type and time point are not known. The material sequenced was PBMCs or a T cell subset sorted from them (not recorded which). The CDR3 nucleotides read TGCGCCAGTGGCGGGGGTGAAGGCACAGATACGCAGTATTTT. Amino acids: CASGGGEGTDTQYF. Variable domain in full (rest from reference TRBV5-1 and TRBJ2-3): KAGVTQTPRYLIKTRGQQVTLSCSPISGHRSVSWYQQTPGQGLQFLFEYFSETQRNKGNFPGRFSGRQFSNSRSEMNVSTLELGDSALYLCASGGGEGTDTQYFGPGTRLTVL.